A single sample gave rise to the 14 T cell receptor beta chains below, sequenced in a study of identical twins. TCRdb recomputed calls from the 5' RACE reads with MiXCR, one row per CDR3 protein. The data hold 1.5 million to 2 million distinct CDR3 sequences, with around 33% observed a single time. The sequenced material came from cord blood. These receptors were obtained from a newborn girl in good health.

The table lists this clonotype with many counts. The chain joins TRBV12-3 or TRBV12-4 to TRBJ2-1; 7 bases fit TRBD2. The CDR3 totals 14 residues. Losses at the gene ends were 5 bases for V and 7 bases for J; bases not matched to a gene: 8. In nucleotides, the CDR3 is TGTGCCAGCAGTCCTCCGGGACTACCTAATGAGCAGTTCTTC. This gives the protein CASSPPGLPNEQFF.

This clonotype was found many times. This chain uses TRBV27 with TRBJ2-1; tentatively, D is TRBD2 (6 bases). The assigned J gene may be wrong: the sequence end matches TRBJ2-7 better. Per germline, CDR1 MNHEY and CDR2 SMNVEV (reference sequence). The CDR3 has 14 amino acids. CDR3 DNA sequence: TGTGCCAGCAGTTTGAGCGGGTCCTACAATGAGCAGTACTTC. Its translation: CASSLSGSYNEQYF.

V and J are TRBV27 and TRBJ2-7; D may correspond to TRBD1 or TRBD2 (7 bases each). V was cut by 4 bases and J by 4 bases, with 23 bases left in between. This CDR3 contains 17 residues. Germline lookup yields CDR1 MNHEY and CDR2 SMNVEV (reference sequence). CDR3 in DNA: TGTGCCAGCAGTTCCTTCAGGGGGGCCAGCGGGACTTACGAGCAGTACTTC. Encoded protein: CASSSFRGASGTYEQYF.

This sequence joins TRBV20-1 and TRBJ1-2, with D unresolved. The V end lost 0 bases, the J end lost 0 bases, and 5 bases lay between the germline ends. Germline V gives CDR1 DFQATT, CDR2 SNEGSKA (reference sequence). This CDR3 is 13 amino acids long. CDR3 DNA sequence: TGCAGTGCTAGAGAGGCGTCTAACTATGGCTACACCTTC. Protein: CSAREASNYGYTF.

This clonotype was counted only a few times. V and J are TRBV28 and TRBJ2-1, with 15 bases lining up with TRBD2. CDR1 MDHEN and CDR2 SYDVKM come from the germline V gene. The CDR3 contains 18 residues. V lost 4 bases to trimming and J lost 3 bases; unmatched junction nucleotides: 7. The CDR3 DNA sequence: TGTGCCAGCAGTTCCTCCCGGACTAGCGGGAGGGGCTACAATGAGCAGTTCTTC. It specifies CASSSSRTSGRGYNEQFF.

This clonotype was seen once. At one end the junction does not follow the germline gene, possibly because of a read error. This CDR3 reads CAGSSHAGDAGSPLHF. The CDR3 DNA sequence: TGTGCCGGCAGTTCCCACGCTGGGGACGCAGGCTCACCCCTCCACTTT. The genes are TRBV27 and TRBJ1-6, with D perhaps matching TRBD1 (5 bases). Germline V gives CDR1 MNHEY, CDR2 SMNVEV (reference sequence). CDR3 length equals 16 residues.

This chain uses TRBV4-1 with TRBJ1-2; 12 bases are a match to TRBD1. Germline CDR1 reads MGHRA; CDR2 reads YSYEKL. V shed 1 base and J 3 bases; nucleotides not matched to a gene: 6. The CDR3 extends over 17 amino acids. The CDR3 DNA reads TGCGCCAGCAGCCAAGTCCTCGGGACAGGGGGCGACTATGGCTACACCTTC. Translating gives CASSQVLGTGGDYGYTF.

V and J are TRBV20-1 and TRBJ2-7; D possibly corresponds to TRBD2 (5 bases). Trimming pared 0 bases from V and 4 bases from J, leaving 13 bases between. The length of the CDR3 is 14 residues. Germline V gene sequence: CDR1 DFQATT, CDR2 SNEGSKA (reference sequence). Written as DNA, the CDR3 is TGCAGTGCTAGAGATCATCGGGGAAGTTACGAGCAGTACTTC. This sequence encodes CSARDHRGSYEQYF.

This clonotype showed up just a few times. This chain uses TRBV20-1 with TRBJ2-6; the match to TRBD1 covers 7 bases. This CDR3 region has 15 residues. The V gene end was trimmed by 5 bases and the J gene end by 4 bases; junction bases not matched to a gene: 8. Germline loops: CDR1 DFQATT, CDR2 SNEGSKA (reference sequence). The CDR3 reads CSAWTGSLGANVLTF. The CDR3 DNA is TGCAGTGCTTGGACAGGTTCTCTGGGGGCCAACGTCCTGACTTTC.

The sample holds a few counts of this clonotype. The CDR3 nucleotides read TGTGCCAGTACGACTAGCGGCACCGGGGAGCTGTTTTTT. Translating it yields CASTTSGTGELFF. This chain joins TRBV11-3 and TRBJ2-2, with 9 bases identical to TRBD2. Losses at the gene ends were 9 bases for V and 4 bases for J; bases not matched to a gene: 3. The CDR3 has 13 amino acids. CDR1 is SGHNT and CDR2 is YENEEA in the germline V gene.

This clonotype was picked up a small number of times. The CDR3 DNA is TGTGCCAGCAGCTTAGATTTGGCCGGAGGGGGCGAGCAGTACTTC. Translating gives CASSLDLAGGGEQYF. The chain joins TRBV11-2 to TRBJ2-7, with D perhaps being TRBD1 or TRBD2 (6 bases each). V was cut by 0 bases and J by 6 bases, with 15 bases left in between. In germline, CDR1 is SGHAT, CDR2 FQNNGV. The CDR3 is 15 residues long.

This chain uses TRBV29-1 with TRBJ2-3; D gene uncertain. The V and J ends lost 3 bases and 7 bases respectively, with 5 bases between them. Per the germline V gene, CDR1 is SQVTM and CDR2 is ANQGSEA. The CDR3 is 10 amino acids. The CDR3 protein is CSVEGYTQYF. The CDR3 nucleotides read TGCAGCGTTGAGGGGTATACGCAGTATTTT.

In its sample, this clonotype was seen many times. The V call is TRBV6-5, the J call TRBJ1-5; 10 positions match TRBD1. Losses at the gene ends were 7 bases for V and 6 bases for J; bases not matched to a gene: 6. This CDR3 contains 14 residues. Germline V gene sequence: CDR1 MNHEY, CDR2 SVGAGI. CDR3 region: CASKRDRGLQPQHF. CDR3 bases: TGTGCCAGCAAGCGAGACAGGGGGCTTCAGCCCCAGCATTTT.

The chain couples TRBV29-1 to TRBJ2-1, with TRBD1 matching over 7 bases. The CDR3 spans 13 residues. V was clipped by 4 bases and J by 10 bases; unmatched bases: 10. Per the germline V gene, CDR1 is SQVTM and CDR2 is ANQGSEA. CDR3 region: CSVVGQGVNEQFF. CDR3 sequence (DNA): TGCAGCGTTGTAGGGCAGGGGGTGAACGAGCAGTTCTTC.